This TCR beta chain was profiled in a study of PD-1 blockade in classical Hodgkin lymphoma. Regarding the study as a whole: No one has yet defined what causes the repertoire differences, which may be disease activity or prior therapy. Exclusion covered patients beginning nivolumab under 1 year post-ASCT.

Germline V lookup: CDR1 MNHNY, CDR2 SVGAGI (reference sequence). The CDR3 has 14 residues. The J segment lost 2 bases and the V segment lost 8 bases, leaving 2 bases of the junction unmatched. Clones were sequenced by immunoSEQ multiplex PCR, and TCRdb holds only the in-frame ones, with some missing. This table has some 22,000 clones, about 72% appearing once. Regarding this clone: No antigen is known for it.

Time point: cycle 4 day 1 (C4D1), after 6 weeks of nivolumab. Brentuximab vedotin exposure varied, and every patient relapsed after autologous stem cell transplantation. Purified CD4+ T cells were obtained from thawed PBMCs through magnetic negative selection. The gene calls are TRBV6-6 and TRBJ1-3, with 11 nucleotides matching TRBD1. This sequence originates from a human donor with classical Hodgkin lymphoma. The sequences come from CD4+ T cells from blood, collected before the fourth cycle of nivolumab. The DNA for the CDR3 is TGTGCCAGCGGACAGGGGGCCGCTGGAAACACCATATATTTT. Translated, it gives CASGQGAAGNTIYF.